The clone carrying this T cell receptor beta chain was seen a handful of times. Method: immunoSEQ multiplex PCR; TCRdb's copy keeps in-frame clones and lacks some. The repertoire consists of tens of thousands of clones, with 78% occurring once and the leading ten covering roughly 25%. Input was 616 ng to 6,004 ng of genomic DNA from tumor or blood. The data stem from a study of T cells in tumors after PD-1 blockade. Study context: Peripheral blood samples averaged approximately 37,000 unique clonotypes and roughly 110,000 templates.

Germline values: CDR1 DFQATT, CDR2 SNEGSKA (reference sequence). CDR3 length equals 15 residues. V lost 3 bases and J lost 3, with 18 bases in between. The clonotype was recovered from a human donor with basal cell carcinoma. This rearrangement joins TRBV20-1 to TRBJ2-7, with D unresolved. Sample: PBMCs, taken before anti-PD-1 treatment. DNA of the CDR3: TGCAGTGCTAGTCCCCTGGGCTCTGCACACTACGAGCAGTACTTC. This translates into CSASPLGSAHYEQYF.